The present entry profiles one T cell receptor (beta chain) with its context. Its antigen is unknown. Primers: 60 Vbeta forward and 13 Jbeta reverse. The data were produced by immunoSEQ multiplex PCR, yet TCRdb's version contains in-frame clones alone and is incomplete. The sample contains 200,000 to 250,000 clones, almost 80% of which appear only once. CDR1 SGHRS and CDR2 YFSETQ come from the germline V gene. This CDR3 region has 13 residues. V lost 3 bases and J 4 bases, leaving 10 bases between the germline ends. The data were obtained in a study of cytomegalovirus exposure and HLA in healthy donors. Points from the study as a whole: Per a prior analysis, the majority of TCR beta V segments were productive roughly 90% or roughly 30% of the time.

This sequence joins TRBV5-1 and TRBJ1-1; TRBD1 is a possible D gene (5 bases). Sample: PBMCs. This clonotype was obtained from a male donor in good health and CMV-seronegative. DNA for the CDR3: TGCGCCAGCAGCTATTCCGGGGGCACTGAAGCTTTCTTT. This codes for CASSYSGGTEAFF.